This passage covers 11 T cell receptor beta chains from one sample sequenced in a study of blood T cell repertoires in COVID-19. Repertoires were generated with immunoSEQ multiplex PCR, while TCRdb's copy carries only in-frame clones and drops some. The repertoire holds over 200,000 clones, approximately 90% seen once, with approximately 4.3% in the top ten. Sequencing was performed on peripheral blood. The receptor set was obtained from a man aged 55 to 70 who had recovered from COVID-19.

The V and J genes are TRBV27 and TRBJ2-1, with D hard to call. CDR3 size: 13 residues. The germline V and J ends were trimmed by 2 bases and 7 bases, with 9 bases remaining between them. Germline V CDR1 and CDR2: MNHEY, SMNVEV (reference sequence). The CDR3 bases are TGTGCCAGCAGTTTAGAGGTTTTAAATGAGCAGTTCTTC. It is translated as CASSLEVLNEQFF.

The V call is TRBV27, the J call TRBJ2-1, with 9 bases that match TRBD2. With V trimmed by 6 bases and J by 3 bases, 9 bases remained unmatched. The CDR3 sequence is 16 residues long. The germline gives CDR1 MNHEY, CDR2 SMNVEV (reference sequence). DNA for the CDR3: TGTGCCAGCAGCAACCGCGGGGGGGCTTTCTACAATGAGCAGTTCTTC. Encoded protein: CASSNRGGAFYNEQFF.

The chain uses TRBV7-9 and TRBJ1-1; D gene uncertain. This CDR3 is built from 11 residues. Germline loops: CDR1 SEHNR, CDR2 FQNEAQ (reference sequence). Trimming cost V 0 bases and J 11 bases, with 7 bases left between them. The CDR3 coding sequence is TGTGCCAGCAGCTTAGCTCCGGAGGCTTTCTTT. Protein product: CASSLAPEAFF.

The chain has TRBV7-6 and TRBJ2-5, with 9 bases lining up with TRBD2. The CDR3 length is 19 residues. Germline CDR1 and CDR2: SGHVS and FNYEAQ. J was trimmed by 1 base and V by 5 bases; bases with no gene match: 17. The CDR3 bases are TGTGCCAGCAGCCCACTTGCGGTGAGCGGGGGGCTCTTCCAAGAGACCCAGTACTTC. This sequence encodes CASSPLAVSGGLFQETQYF.

CDR3 sequence (DNA): TGTGCCAGCAGCTTAGTACAGGGCGTTGGAAACACCATATATTTT. It encodes CASSLVQGVGNTIYF. V gene TRBV7-9 combines with J gene TRBJ1-3; a weak D match, TRBD1 (6 bases). V lost 1 base and J lost 3, with 10 bases in between. CDR3 length equals 15 residues. CDR1 and CDR2 (germline): SEHNR, FQNEAQ (reference sequence).

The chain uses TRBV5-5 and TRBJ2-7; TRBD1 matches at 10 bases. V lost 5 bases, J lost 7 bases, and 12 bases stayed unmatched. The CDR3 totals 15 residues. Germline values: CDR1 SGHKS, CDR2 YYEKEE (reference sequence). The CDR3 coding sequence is TGTGCCAGCAGGCCGATAGGACAGGGGGTCGAAGAGCAGTACTTC. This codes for CASRPIGQGVEEQYF.

The CDR3, as DNA: TGTGCCAGTAGTACCGCTTTCCCGGGAACGGGGAGAACTGGGGCCAACGTCCTGACTTTC. Its translation is CASSTAFPGTGRTGANVLTF. The chain employs TRBV19 and TRBJ2-6, with a tentative D call TRBD2 (5 bases). The ends were cut back, 4 bases at V and 2 bases at J, with 24 bases in the middle. The CDR3 extends over 20 amino acids. Germline assignment: CDR1 LNHDA and CDR2 SQIVND (reference sequence).

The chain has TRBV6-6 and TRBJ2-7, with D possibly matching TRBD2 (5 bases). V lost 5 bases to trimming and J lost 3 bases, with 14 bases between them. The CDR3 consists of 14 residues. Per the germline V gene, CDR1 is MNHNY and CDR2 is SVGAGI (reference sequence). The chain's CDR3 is CASSKQPGVYEQYF. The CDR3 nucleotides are TGTGCCAGCAGTAAACAACCCGGGGTCTACGAGCAGTACTTC.

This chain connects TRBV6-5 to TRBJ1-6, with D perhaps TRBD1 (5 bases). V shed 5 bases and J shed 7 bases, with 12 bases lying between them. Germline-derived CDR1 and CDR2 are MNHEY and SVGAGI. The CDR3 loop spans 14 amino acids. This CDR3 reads CASSLDTVNSPLHF. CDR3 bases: TGTGCCAGCAGTCTGGACACAGTAAATTCACCCCTCCACTTT.

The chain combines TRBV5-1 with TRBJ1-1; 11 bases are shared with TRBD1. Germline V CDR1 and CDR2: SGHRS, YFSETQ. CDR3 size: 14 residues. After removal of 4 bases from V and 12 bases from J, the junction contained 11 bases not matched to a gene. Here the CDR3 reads CASSAGQGVTQSFF. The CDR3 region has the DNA TGCGCCAGCAGCGCGGGACAGGGGGTGACTCAGTCTTTCTTT.

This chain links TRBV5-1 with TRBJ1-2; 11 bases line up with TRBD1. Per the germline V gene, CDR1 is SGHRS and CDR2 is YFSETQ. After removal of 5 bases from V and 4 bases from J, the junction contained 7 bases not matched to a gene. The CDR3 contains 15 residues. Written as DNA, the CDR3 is TGCGCCAGCAGTCGGGGGACAGGGGGATCCTATGGCTACACCTTC. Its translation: CASSRGTGGSYGYTF. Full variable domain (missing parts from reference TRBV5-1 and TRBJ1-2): KAGVTQTPRYLIKTRGQQVTLSCSPISGHRSVSWYQQTPGQGLQFLFEYFSETQRNKGNFPGRFSGRQFSNSRSEMNVSTLELGDSALYLCASSRGTGGSYGYTFGSGTRLTVV.